This TCR beta chain was identified in a study of cytomegalovirus exposure and HLA in healthy donors. Per germline, CDR1 SNHLY and CDR2 FYNNEI. The CDR3 sequence is 13 residues long. V lost 4 bases and J lost 4, with 8 bases in between. When sampled, the donors appeared nominally healthy, though they likely had unrecorded immune exposures. Primers for the PCR totalled 60 Vbeta and 13 Jbeta. Profiling relied on immunoSEQ multiplex PCR, and the TCRdb table lists in-frame clones only, not all of them. The data contain some 160,000 clones, over 60% of them seen just once; the ten biggest clones take up 2% to 2.5%. About this clone: What it binds is unknown.

Study-wide points: Sequencing likely produced, as an artifact, a cluster of highly shared sequence variants. A later analysis showed that HLA-associated TCR beta chains had undergone more clonal expansion than equally common others.

The TCR originated in a man aged 40-49 years in good health and CMV-seronegative. The sample consisted of PBMCs. The chain uses TRBV2 and TRBJ1-5; D not resolved. CDR3 sequence reads: CASSVYWNQPQHF. The CDR3 DNA is TGTGCCAGCAGTGTCTACTGGAATCAGCCCCAGCATTTT.